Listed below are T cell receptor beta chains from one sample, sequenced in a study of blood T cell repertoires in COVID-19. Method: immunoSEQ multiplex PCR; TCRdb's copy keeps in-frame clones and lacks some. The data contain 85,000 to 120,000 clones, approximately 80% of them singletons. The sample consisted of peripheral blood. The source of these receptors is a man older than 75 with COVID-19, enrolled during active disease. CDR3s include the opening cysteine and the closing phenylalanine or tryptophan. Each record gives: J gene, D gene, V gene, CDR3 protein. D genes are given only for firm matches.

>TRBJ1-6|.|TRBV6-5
CASSYSITGQISPLHF
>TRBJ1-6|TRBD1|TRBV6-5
CASSYLGQGDSPLHF
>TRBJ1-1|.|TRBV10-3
CAISDKGAEAFF
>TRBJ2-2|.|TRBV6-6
CATDTKTGELFF
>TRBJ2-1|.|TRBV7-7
CASSLALSSYNEQFF
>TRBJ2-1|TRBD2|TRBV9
CASSAAAGVSYNEQFF
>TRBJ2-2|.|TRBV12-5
CASGLDGSANTGELFF
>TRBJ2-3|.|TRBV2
CASNIFRADTQYF
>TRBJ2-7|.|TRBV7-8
CASSLGQIHEQYF
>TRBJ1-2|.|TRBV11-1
CASSLDGLYGYTF
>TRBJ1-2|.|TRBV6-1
CASSEWAGVIYGYTF
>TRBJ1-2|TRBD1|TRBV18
CASSLDRERKGYTF
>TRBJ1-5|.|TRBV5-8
CASSPLVERPQHF
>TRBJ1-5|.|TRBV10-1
CASTPGQPQHF
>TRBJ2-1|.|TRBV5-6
CASSPPRQTYNEQFF
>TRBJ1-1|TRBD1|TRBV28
CASGTTGGITEAFF
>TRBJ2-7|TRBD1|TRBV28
CASTGQGAGSYEQYF
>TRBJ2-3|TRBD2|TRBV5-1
CATGRSGRAEDTQYF
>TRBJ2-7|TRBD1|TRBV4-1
CASSQGQDRLYEQYF
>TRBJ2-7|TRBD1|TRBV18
CASSPGQTYEQYF
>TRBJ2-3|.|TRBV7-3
CASSPKVAANTDTQYF
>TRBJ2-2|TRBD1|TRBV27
CASSYGQAGELFF
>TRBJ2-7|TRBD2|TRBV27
CASRGLAGGYEQYF
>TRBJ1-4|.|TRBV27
CASSLSQGMTEKLFF
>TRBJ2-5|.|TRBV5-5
CASTLVGAGETQYF
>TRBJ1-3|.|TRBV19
CASSLGRAGNTIYF
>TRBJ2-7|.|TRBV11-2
CASSFRQTGNAEQYF
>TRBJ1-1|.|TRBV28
CASSFPTGEAFF
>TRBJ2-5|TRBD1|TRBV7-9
CASSLPGQGSEETQYF
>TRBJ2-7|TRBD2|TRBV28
CASGGGSFSYEQYF
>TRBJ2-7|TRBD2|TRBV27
CASSLSPGRAYEQYF
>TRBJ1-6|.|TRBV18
CASSWAGSNSPLHF
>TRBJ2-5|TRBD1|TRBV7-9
CASSRAGTAQETQYF
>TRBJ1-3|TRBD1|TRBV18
CASSPSGTGGSGNTIYF
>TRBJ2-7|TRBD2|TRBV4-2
CASSQGRAGDGYEQYF
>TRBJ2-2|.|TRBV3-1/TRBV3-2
CASQIRTGELFF
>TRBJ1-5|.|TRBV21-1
CASSKEGRVYQPQHF
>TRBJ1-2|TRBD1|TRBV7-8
CASSFKSTGTGVNYGYTF
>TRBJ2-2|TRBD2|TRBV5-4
CASSFGTSAGELFF
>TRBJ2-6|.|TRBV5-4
CASSPSSGANVLTF
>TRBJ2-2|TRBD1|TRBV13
CASSPVPGQGPTGELFF
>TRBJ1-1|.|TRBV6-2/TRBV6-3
CASSYQPPDTEAFF
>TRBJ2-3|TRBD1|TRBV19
CASKNRGPAIDTQYF
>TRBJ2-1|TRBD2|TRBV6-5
CASSYWREGRYNEQFF
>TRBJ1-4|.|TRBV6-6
CASNRNEKLFF
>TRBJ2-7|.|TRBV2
CASSYSYEQYF
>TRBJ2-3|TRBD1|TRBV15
CATSRSRGTDRTDTQYF
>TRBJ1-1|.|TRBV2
CASSERYTEAFF
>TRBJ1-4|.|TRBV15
CATSRLIQGTNEKLFF
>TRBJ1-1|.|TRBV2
CATFGVTEAFF
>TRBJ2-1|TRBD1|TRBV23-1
CASSQNDRGRYNEQFF
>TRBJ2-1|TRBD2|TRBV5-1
CASSQGLAGLYNEQFF
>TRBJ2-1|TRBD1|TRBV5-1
CASSWGQGDNEQFF
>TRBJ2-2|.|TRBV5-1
CASYEGLFDTGELFF
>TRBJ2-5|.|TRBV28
CASSVVGQGSLWETQYF
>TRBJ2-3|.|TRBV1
CTSSQVGCDGRARRTDTQYF
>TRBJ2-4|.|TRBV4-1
CASSQGELTKNIQYF